This paragraph covers one TCR beta chain sequence. This sample stems from a study of blood T cell repertoires in COVID-19. Losses at the gene ends were 2 bases for V and 0 bases for J; bases not matched to a gene: 8. This CDR3 region has 18 residues. From germline, CDR1 is SGHVS and CDR2 FQNEAQ. Repertoires were generated with immunoSEQ multiplex PCR, while TCRdb's copy carries only in-frame clones and drops some. The sample consists of over 85,000 clones, about four fifths of them appearing once. This chain links TRBV7-8 with TRBJ1-2, with TRBD1 matching over 11 bases. The source is a woman aged 55-70 years with acute or convalescent COVID-19. What was sequenced was peripheral blood. The CDR3 protein is CASSLRVLGQGANYGYTF. In nucleotides, the CDR3 is TGTGCCAGCAGCTTACGAGTATTGGGACAGGGGGCTAACTATGGCTACACCTTC.